The subject of this entry is one TCR beta chain. This record comes from a study of CD8 T cells in Susac syndrome. Blood CD8+ and CD4+ T cells underwent high-throughput TCR beta sequencing. V was pared by 2 bases and J by 0 bases, with 7 bases between. Germline assignment: CDR1 MNHEY and CDR2 SVGAGI. This CDR3 comprises 14 residues. Random hexamers primed reverse transcription of about 0.5 to 1 ug RNA. An immunoSEQ multiplex PCR generated amplified TCR beta CDR3 products spanning 54 Vbeta and 13 Jbeta. TCRdb ran MiXCR on the immunoSEQ multiplex PCR reads and lists one entry per CDR3 protein. There are about 290,000 distinct CDR3 sequences in the sample; roughly 85% occur only once, and 0.2% to 0.25% lies in the top ten.

The chain combines TRBV6-5 with TRBJ1-1; D is ambiguous. The sample was CD8+ T cells from PBMCs. This receptor was identified in a human donor with multiple sclerosis. CDR3 in amino acids: CASSYARVNTEAFF. In DNA form, the CDR3 reads TGTGCCAGCAGTTACGCACGGGTGAACACTGAAGCTTTCTTT.